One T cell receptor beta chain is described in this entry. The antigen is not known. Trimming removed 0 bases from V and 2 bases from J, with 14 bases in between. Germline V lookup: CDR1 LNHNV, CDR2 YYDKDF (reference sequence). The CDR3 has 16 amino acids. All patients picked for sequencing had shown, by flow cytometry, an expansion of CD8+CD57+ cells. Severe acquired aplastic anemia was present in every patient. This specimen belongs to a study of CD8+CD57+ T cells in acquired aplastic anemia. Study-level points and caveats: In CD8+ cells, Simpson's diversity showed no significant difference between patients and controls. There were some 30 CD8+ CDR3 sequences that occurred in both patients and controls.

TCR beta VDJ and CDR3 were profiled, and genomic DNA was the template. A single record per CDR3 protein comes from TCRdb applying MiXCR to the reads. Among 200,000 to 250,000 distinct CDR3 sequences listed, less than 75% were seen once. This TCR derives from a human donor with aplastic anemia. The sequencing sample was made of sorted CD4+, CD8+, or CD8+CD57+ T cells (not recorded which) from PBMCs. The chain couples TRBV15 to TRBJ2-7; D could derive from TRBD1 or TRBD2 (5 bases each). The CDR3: CATSRDRGGTPYEQYF. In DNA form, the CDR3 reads TGTGCCACCAGCAGAGATCGGGGCGGTACCCCCTACGAGCAGTACTTC.